This T cell receptor beta chain was retrieved from a study of T cell responses to AZD1222 COVID-19 vaccine. General study points: Clonal diversity may have been underestimated in mostly white British donors. Vaccine-associated CD4 TCRs spanned spike, dominant at 160-218 and 743-854.

Concerning this clone: Its antigen is currently unknown.

Measured with immunoSEQ multiplex PCR; TCRdb has only the in-frame clones, and not every one. The data show approximately 110,000 clones, just under 90% seen once. V lost 0 bases, J lost 7 bases, and 10 bases stayed unmatched. Per germline, CDR1 SGHRS and CDR2 YFSETQ. The CDR3 contains 17 residues. The TCR sequence derives from an adult in good health. V gene TRBV5-1 combines with J gene TRBJ1-6, with 7 bases aligning to TRBD1. The sequenced sample was peripheral blood, obtained on day 0 of AZD1222 vaccination. This CDR3 is CASSLAGGGGINSPLHF. CDR3 sequence (DNA): TGCGCCAGCAGCTTGGCGGGCGGAGGGGGCATCAATTCACCCCTCCACTTT.